This is a list of T cell receptor beta chains from one sample in a study of CD8+ T cells in alopecia areata. Only in-frame clones appear in the TCRdb table, and some are missing; sequencing was by immunoSEQ multiplex PCR. The table records about 110,000 clones, approximately 63% of them present only once. Sequenced material: CD8+ T cells sorted from blood. The receptors stem from a human donor in good health. CDR3s include the opening cysteine and the closing phenylalanine or tryptophan. The D gene is left open where the match is weak. The size of a clone is reported for some rows only, either as once, few or many, or as a class for expanded clones.

V gene: TRBV2
D gene: NA
clone size: few
J gene: TRBJ2-3
CDR3 DNA: TGTGCCAGCACTTTCGGCGGGGTGAGCACAGATACGCAGTATTTT
CDR3 protein: CASTFGGVSTDTQYF

V gene: TRBV5-1
D gene: NA
clone size: NA
J gene: TRBJ2-3
CDR3 DNA: TGCGCCAGCAGCTTGTTTCGTTGTTGTGGCACAGATACGCAGTATTTT
CDR3 protein: CASSLFRCCGTDTQYF

V gene: TRBV9
D gene: TRBD2
clone size: NA
J gene: TRBJ2-5
CDR3 DNA: TGTGCCAGCAGCCTAGCGGGGAACCAAGAGACCCAGTACTTC
CDR3 protein: CASSLAGNQETQYF

V gene: TRBV7-9
D gene: TRBD1
clone size: NA
J gene: TRBJ1-6
CDR3 DNA: TGTGCCAGCAGCTTCCCCAGGGGACAGACCCTCCACTTT
CDR3 protein: CASSFPRGQTLHF

V gene: TRBV25-1
D gene: NA
clone size: NA
J gene: TRBJ1-2
CDR3 DNA: TGTGCCAGCAGTCCCGCTTTACCGACCCCCGACTATGGCTACACCTTC
CDR3 protein: CASSPALPTPDYGYTF

V gene: TRBV9
D gene: NA
clone size: NA
J gene: TRBJ2-3
CDR3 DNA: TGTGCCAGCAGCGTAGATGGGGACCACAGTACGCAGTATTTT
CDR3 protein: CASSVDGDHSTQYF

V gene: TRBV7-9
D gene: NA
clone size: few
J gene: TRBJ1-1
CDR3 DNA: TGTGCCAGCAGCGGCCTAACAGGGCCCACTGAAGCTTTCTTT
CDR3 protein: CASSGLTGPTEAFF

V gene: TRBV6-5
D gene: NA
clone size: NA
J gene: TRBJ2-7
CDR3 DNA: TGTGCCAGCAGTTACTCACAGGGAAGTAACGAGCAGTACTTC
CDR3 protein: CASSYSQGSNEQYF

V gene: TRBV29-1
D gene: TRBD1
clone size: NA
J gene: TRBJ1-1
CDR3 DNA: TGCAGCGGTCGCTCCGGGACAGGGGGCACTGAAGCTTTCTTT
CDR3 protein: CSGRSGTGGTEAFF

V gene: TRBV7-8
D gene: TRBD1
clone size: NA
J gene: TRBJ1-4
CDR3 DNA: TGTGCCAGCAGCTTAACAGGGGGCACTGAAAAACTGTTTTTT
CDR3 protein: CASSLTGGTEKLFF

V gene: TRBV5-6
D gene: NA
clone size: NA
J gene: TRBJ2-1
CDR3 DNA: TGTGCCAGCAGCTTAGGGGACAATGAGCAGTTCTTC
CDR3 protein: CASSLGDNEQFF

V gene: TRBV13
D gene: NA
clone size: NA
J gene: TRBJ2-5
CDR3 DNA: TGTGCCAGCAGCCCCCTGGGGGGGGCCGGAGAGACCCAGTACTTC
CDR3 protein: CASSPLGGAGETQYF

V gene: TRBV10-3
D gene: NA
clone size: NA
J gene: TRBJ2-3
CDR3 DNA: TGTGCCATCAGTGAGTCAGGTCTAGGCTGGACAGATACGCAGTATTTT
CDR3 protein: CAISESGLGWTDTQYF

V gene: TRBV29-1
D gene: NA
clone size: NA
J gene: TRBJ1-3
CDR3 DNA: TGCAGCGTTGAACAAGAGAGCTCTGGAAACACCATATATTTT
CDR3 protein: CSVEQESSGNTIYF